A single T cell receptor (beta chain) is shown here with its context. As yet, its antigen is unknown. The data derive from a study of untreated major depressive disorder. Findings of the study overall: The sequencing tests were limited to three preselected Vbeta families.

This CDR3 is built from 16 residues. Per the germline V gene, CDR1 is MDHEN and CDR2 is SYDVKM. Trimming removed 2 bases at V and 4 bases at J, with 17 bases between. Only in-frame clones appear in the TCRdb table, and some are missing; sequencing was by immunoSEQ multiplex PCR. The sample includes 20,000 to 25,000 clones, roughly 89% seen only once; the top ten take 0.45% to 0.55%. Sequencing was done on a sample of CD4+ T cells from PBMCs. The sequence came from a woman aged 40 to 50 in good health. This chain links TRBV28 with TRBJ1-2; D unclear. The CDR3 nucleotides read TGTGCCAGCAGTTTAGCCTCCCGACACTCTGGCTATGGCTACACCTTC. This encodes CASSLASRHSGYGYTF.